The 21 T cell receptor beta chains listed next were all sequenced from one sample in a study of beta chain features in type 1 diabetes. TCRB transcripts that were expressed got sequenced, as all of the isolated RNA had been reverse transcribed. Produced via immunoSEQ multiplex PCR; TCRdb's table is partial and in-frame only. The table lists about 400,000 clones, roughly 12% of them singletons, with around 0.02% in the top ten. Sequencing input: naive CD4+ T cells from blood. The receptors were gathered from a man younger than 30 in good health.

V and J are TRBV6-5 and TRBJ2-3, with TRBD1 as a possible D gene (6 bases). This CDR3 is built from 14 residues. V was cut by 5 bases and J by 1 base, with 10 bases left in between. Per germline, CDR1 MNHEY and CDR2 SVGAGI. The CDR3 spells CASSQQGRTDTQYF. The CDR3 region has the DNA TGTGCCAGCAGTCAACAGGGCCGCACAGATACGCAGTATTTT.

In this sample, this clone turned up a few times. The rearrangement links TRBV7-3 to TRBJ1-1; D is possibly TRBD1 (5 bases). This CDR3 is built from 14 residues. Germline-derived CDR1 and CDR2 are SGHTA and FQGTGA. V lost 5 bases, J lost 3 bases, and 13 bases lay in between. DNA of the CDR3: TGTGCCAGCAGCCCTGGGGGGAGGGACACTGAAGCTTTCTTT. This gives the protein CASSPGGRDTEAFF.

This clone was seen a few times. The V gene is TRBV28, the J gene TRBJ2-5; TRBD1 agrees at 11 bases. Germline V gives CDR1 MDHEN, CDR2 SYDVKM. With V trimmed by 4 bases and J by 4 bases, 8 bases remained unmatched. The CDR3 is 16 residues long. The CDR3 here is CASSSTGQGAGETQYF. The DNA for the CDR3 is TGTGCCAGCAGTTCCACCGGACAGGGGGCGGGAGAGACCCAGTACTTC.

In its sample, this clone was seen a few times. The chain combines TRBV2 with TRBJ1-2; 9 bases align to TRBD1. The CDR3 sequence is 14 residues long. From germline, CDR1 is SNHLY and CDR2 FYNNEI. J was trimmed by 5 bases and V by 4 bases; bases with no gene match: 5. CDR3 sequence: CASSGGQGRYGYTF. The CDR3 DNA reads as TGTGCCAGCAGTGGGGGACAGGGACGGTATGGCTACACCTTC.

This clone has a handful of counts. The V and J genes are TRBV7-8 and TRBJ2-7; a possible D gene is TRBD2 (6 bases). Deletions cut 1 base from V and 1 base from J, with 11 bases between. This CDR3 spans 15 amino acids. CDR1 is SGHVS and CDR2 is FQNEAQ in the germline V gene. The CDR3 here is CASSLVTGLSYEQYF. CDR3 in DNA: TGTGCCAGCAGCTTAGTTACAGGACTATCCTACGAGCAGTACTTC.

This sequence joins TRBV29-1 and TRBJ1-1; 7 bases map to TRBD1. Germline CDR1 and CDR2: SQVTM and ANQGSEA. The junction had 15 bases not matched to a gene; V was cut back by 4 bases and J by 1 base. There are 17 residues in the CDR3. The CDR3 here is CSVGPLLGQVENTEAFF. The DNA of the CDR3 is TGCAGCGTTGGCCCATTACTTGGACAGGTTGAGAACACTGAAGCTTTCTTT.

This clone was seen a few times. The chain joins TRBV9 to TRBJ1-6; unclear D gene. V shed 1 base and J shed 7 bases, with 12 bases lying between them. CDR3 length: 15 residues. Germline V lookup: CDR1 SGDLS, CDR2 YYNGEE. The CDR3 sequence: CASSVSVPPNSPLHF. In nucleotides, the CDR3 is TGTGCCAGCAGCGTATCTGTCCCCCCCAATTCACCCCTCCACTTT.

This clone has just a few counts. The rearrangement uses TRBV15 and TRBJ1-5; the match to TRBD1 covers 10 bases. This CDR3 spans 16 amino acids. Germline V gives CDR1 LNHNV, CDR2 YYDKDF (reference sequence). With V trimmed by 9 bases and J by 0 bases, 8 bases remained unmatched. The CDR3 DNA reads as TGTGCCACGCGCGATGGGACAGGGGCTAGCAATCAGCCCCAGCATTTT. As protein: CATRDGTGASNQPQHF.

This clone came up a few times. This chain joins TRBV10-3 and TRBJ2-3, with 9 bases fitting TRBD2. From germline, CDR1 is ENHRY and CDR2 SYGVKD. CDR3 length: 16 amino acids. V lost 4 bases to trimming and J lost 0 bases; unmatched junction nucleotides: 5. The CDR3 nucleotides are TGTGCCATCAGTGTAGCGGGGGCTCGGAGCACAGATACGCAGTATTTT. Its translation: CAISVAGARSTDTQYF.

This chain links TRBV29-1 with TRBJ1-1, with 10 nucleotides matching TRBD1. Germline V gives CDR1 SQVTM, CDR2 ANQGSEA. The V and J ends lost 7 bases and 4 bases, in that order; junction bases with no gene match: 6. The CDR3 runs to 13 residues. The CDR3 DNA is TGCAGCGGGAACCGGGACAGGGGCACTGAAGCTTTCTTT. Encoded protein: CSGNRDRGTEAFF.

This clone has just a few counts. The J gene is TRBJ1-2, the V gene TRBV4-3, with D perhaps matching TRBD1 (5 bases). The CDR3 has 12 amino acids. V lost 4 bases and J 8 bases, leaving 11 bases between the germline ends. CDR1 and CDR2 (germline): LGHNA, YSLEER. The CDR3 DNA reads TGCGCCAGCAGCCTATGGGGGGAAGGCTACACCTTC. Its translation: CASSLWGEGYTF.

This sequence joins TRBV30 and TRBJ2-6; no definite D call. The CDR3 spans 15 residues. Trimming pared 3 bases from V and 0 bases from J, leaving 9 bases between. Looked up from germline, CDR1 is GTSNPN and CDR2 is SVGIG (reference sequence). Here the CDR3 reads CAWRTPSSGANVLTF. The CDR3 nucleotides are TGTGCCTGGAGAACACCCAGCTCTGGGGCCAACGTCCTGACTTTC.

This clone was recorded a few times. The chain links TRBV7-2 to TRBJ2-6, with D perhaps matching TRBD2 (7 bases). Germline CDR1 is SGHTA and CDR2 is FQGNSA. This CDR3 is 19 amino acids long. V dropped 1 base and J dropped 1 base, with 17 bases sitting between them. The CDR3 loop reads CASSLDRGALWSGANVLTF. The CDR3 DNA follows: TGTGCCAGCAGCTTAGATCGGGGGGCCCTGTGGTCTGGGGCCAACGTCCTGACTTTC.

J is TRBJ2-5 and V is TRBV6-5; D is possibly TRBD2 (5 bases). Trimming stripped 4 bases from V and 5 bases from J, with 8 bases between. Germline V lookup: CDR1 MNHEY, CDR2 SVGAGI. The CDR3 loop spans 12 amino acids. As DNA, the CDR3 is TGTGCCAGCAGTTCCGGGGTCGAGACCCAGTACTTC. It specifies CASSSGVETQYF.

The rearrangement links TRBV6-5 to TRBJ1-6; D perhaps matches TRBD1 (6 bases). The CDR3 consists of 16 residues. V was pared by 1 base and J by 10 bases, with 17 bases between. Germline CDR1 reads MNHEY; CDR2 reads SVGAGI. CDR3 nucleotides: TGTGCCAGCAGTTACTACAGGGCAGGGCGCGGATCACCCCTCCACTTT. It encodes CASSYYRAGRGSPLHF.

A few counts support this clone. This chain connects TRBV2 to TRBJ1-2; D is ambiguous. CDR1 is SNHLY and CDR2 is FYNNEI in the germline V gene. The CDR3 sequence is 13 residues long. V was trimmed by 4 bases and J by 1 base, leaving 7 bases between them. The CDR3 DNA follows: TGTGCCAGCAGTGTAGAGGTTAACTATGGCTACACCTTC. Protein product: CASSVEVNYGYTF. Complete variable domain (other parts from reference TRBV2 and TRBJ1-2): EPEVTQTPSHQVTQMGQEVILRCVPISNHLYFYWYRQILGQKVEFLVSFYNNEISEKSEIFDDQFSVERPDGSNFTLKIRSTKLEDSAMYFCASSVEVNYGYTFGSGTRLTVV.

This chain uses TRBV28 with TRBJ2-1, with 8 nucleotides matching TRBD2. Unmatched junction bases numbered 2, after V lost 4 bases and J lost 0 bases. This CDR3 has 15 amino acids. In germline, CDR1 is MDHEN, CDR2 SYDVKM. The CDR3 is CASSSSGFSYNEQFF. CDR3 DNA sequence: TGTGCCAGCAGTTCTAGCGGGTTCTCCTACAATGAGCAGTTCTTC.

The chain carries TRBV9 and TRBJ2-5; 11 nucleotides align to TRBD2. Losses at the gene ends were 3 bases for V and 1 base for J; bases not matched to a gene: 8. This CDR3 spans 17 amino acids. In germline, CDR1 is SGDLS, CDR2 YYNGEE. CDR3 DNA: TGTGCCAGCAGCGAGAGCCTTAGCGGGGGGGGCCAAGAGACCCAGTACTTC. Its protein product is CASSESLSGGGQETQYF.

In this sample, this clone turned up a few times. The chain couples TRBV30 to TRBJ1-2; 7 nucleotides agree with TRBD1. CDR1 is GTSNPN and CDR2 is SVGIG in the germline V gene (reference sequence). The CDR3 totals 13 residues. J gave up 6 bases and V 0 bases, and 4 bases lay outside the gene matches. CDR3 sequence (DNA): TGTGCCTGGAGTGTACAGGGGCGAAATGGCTACACCTTC. Protein product: CAWSVQGRNGYTF.

This clone was observed a few times. The CDR3 spells CASSRSSYNEQFF. The CDR3 DNA reads TGTGCCAGCAGTCGGAGCTCCTACAATGAGCAGTTCTTC. The chain combines TRBV2 with TRBJ2-1; D gene uncertain. Trimming removed 5 bases from V and 0 bases from J, with 5 bases in between. The CDR3 totals 13 residues. Germline lookup yields CDR1 SNHLY and CDR2 FYNNEI.

The chain recombines TRBV7-9 with TRBJ2-5; tentatively, D is TRBD1 (5 bases). V lost 9 bases and J lost 5, with 16 bases in between. CDR1 SEHNR and CDR2 FQNEAQ come from the germline V gene (reference sequence). This CDR3 contains 13 residues. CDR3 bases: TGTGCCAGTTCTATCACAGGTGGGGAGACCCAGTACTTC. Its translation: CASSITGGETQYF.